These T cell receptor beta chains were read from a single sample in a study of CD8 T cells in ankylosing spondylitis. Using its own MiXCR run on the 5' RACE reads, TCRdb lists one record per CDR3 protein. The data contain a few hundred thousand distinct CDR3 sequences, around 17% of them seen just once; the ten biggest clones take up roughly 46%. The specimen sequenced was blood, either unsorted or a sorted T cell fraction (not recorded which). These receptor sequences come from a male donor with ankylosing spondylitis. Each CDR3 is given with its conserved first and last residue. Each record gives: D gene, J gene, V gene, clone size, CDR3 protein, CDR3 DNA. The D gene is left open where the match is weak. For some rows the clone size is stated as once, few or many, or as a class when expanded; others skip it.

>TRBD1|TRBJ2-7|TRBV27|.
CASSFSRDSGYEQYF
TGTGCCAGCAGTTTCTCTAGGGACAGTGGGTACGAGCAGTACTTC
>TRBD2|TRBJ2-7|TRBV4-1|many
CASSQGTSGYEQYF
TGCGCCAGCAGCCAAGGGACTAGCGGGTACGAGCAGTACTTC
>.|TRBJ1-5|TRBV12-3/TRBV12-4|few
CASSLNGGYQPQHF
TGTGCCAGCAGTTTAAACGGGGGTTATCAGCCCCAGCATTTT
>.|TRBJ2-1|TRBV6-5|.
CASSWLGVNEQFF
TGTGCCAGCAGTTGGTTAGGGGTCAATGAGCAGTTCTTC
>TRBD2|TRBJ2-7|TRBV10-2|few
CASSWLAGGYEQYF
TGCGCCAGCAGTTGGCTAGCGGGAGGGTACGAGCAGTACTTC
>TRBD2|TRBJ2-7|TRBV29-1|.
CSVEGTSGKGRDEQYF
TGCAGCGTTGAAGGCACTAGCGGGAAAGGACGGGACGAGCAGTACTTC
>TRBD2|TRBJ2-1|TRBV9|.
CASSDRTSGSVGEQFF
TGTGCCAGCAGCGACCGGACTAGCGGGAGTGTTGGTGAGCAGTTCTTC
>.|TRBJ2-7|TRBV12-3/TRBV12-4|few
CASSFVGDLSYEQYF
TGTGCCAGCAGTTTTGTGGGGGACCTCTCCTACGAGCAGTACTTC
>TRBD1|TRBJ1-2|TRBV5-6|.
CASSLTTGIDGYTF
TGTGCCAGCAGCTTGACGACAGGGATTGATGGCTACACCTTC
>.|TRBJ2-7|TRBV5-5|.
CASSLTQGRGYEQYF
TGTGCCAGCAGTCTTACACAGGGACGCGGCTACGAGCAGTACTTC
>TRBD1|TRBJ2-1|TRBV15|.
CATGRDSSYNEQFF
TGTGCCACGGGCCGGGACAGCTCCTACAATGAGCAGTTCTTC
>.|TRBJ2-1|TRBV5-5|.
CASSNRGSGNEQFF
TGTGCCAGCAGCAACCGGGGTAGCGGAAATGAGCAGTTCTTC
>.|TRBJ2-7|TRBV6-2/TRBV6-3|many
CASSAEGGGSYEQYF
TGTGCCAGCAGTGCCGAAGGGGGAGGCAGCTACGAGCAGTACTTC
>TRBD1|TRBJ2-7|TRBV5-6|.
CASSGDRESYEQYF
TGTGCCAGCAGCGGGGACAGGGAATCCTACGAGCAGTACTTC
>TRBD1|TRBJ2-7|TRBV3-1|few
CASSHFNRDRGFNEQYF
TGTGCCAGCAGCCACTTCAACCGGGACAGGGGATTCAACGAGCAGTACTTC
>TRBD1|TRBJ2-2|TRBV20-1|few
CSASGRRQGRNTGELFF
TGCAGTGCCAGCGGAAGAAGACAGGGTCGGAACACCGGGGAGCTGTTTTTT
>.|TRBJ1-3|TRBV4-2|few
CASSLNREITGNTIYF
TGTGCCAGCAGCCTAAACAGGGAAATCACTGGAAACACCATATATTTT
>.|TRBJ2-1|TRBV20-1|few
CSARGYFGNEQFF
TGCAGTGCTAGGGGGTACTTTGGAAATGAGCAGTTCTTC
>TRBD1|TRBJ1-2|TRBV29-1|few
CSVGDRGYGYTF
TGCAGCGTTGGGGACAGGGGCTATGGCTACACCTTC
>.|TRBJ2-1|TRBV10-3|.
CAISESGVNEQFF
TGTGCCATCAGTGAGTCGGGGGTCAATGAGCAGTTCTTC
>TRBD1|TRBJ1-1|TRBV29-1|many
CSGDRGPTEAFF
TGCAGCGGGGACAGGGGGCCCACTGAAGCTTTCTTT
>.|TRBJ1-1|TRBV5-1|few
CASSEGGYTEAFF
TGCGCCAGCAGCGAGGGGGGATACACTGAAGCTTTCTTT
>TRBD1|TRBJ2-3|TRBV6-1|few
CASSPVTGGVPDTQYF
TGTGCCAGCAGCCCAGTGACAGGGGGCGTCCCAGATACGCAGTATTTT
>TRBD2|TRBJ2-1|TRBV12-3/TRBV12-4|many
CASSYQAGGLYNEQFF
TGTGCCAGCAGTTATCAAGCGGGGGGGTTGTACAATGAGCAGTTCTTC
>TRBD2|TRBJ2-1|TRBV14|few
CASSQEGAGGLNEQFF
TGTGCCAGCAGCCAAGAGGGAGCGGGGGGACTGAATGAGCAGTTCTTC
>.|TRBJ2-5|TRBV28|few
CASSLLRGAETQYF
TGTGCCAGCAGCCTCCTCCGGGGGGCGGAGACCCAGTACTTC
>.|TRBJ2-1|TRBV12-3/TRBV12-4|few
CASSLDGVAYNEQFF
TGTGCCAGCAGTTTAGACGGGGTGGCCTACAATGAGCAGTTCTTC
>.|TRBJ1-1|TRBV20-1|once
CSARVNENTEAFF
TGCAGTGCTAGAGTGAACGAAAACACTGAAGCTTTCTTT
>.|TRBJ1-1|TRBV25-1|.
CASSDSRGAWDTEAFF
TGTGCCAGCAGTGATTCGAGGGGCGCTTGGGACACTGAAGCTTTCTTT
>TRBD2|TRBJ2-7|TRBV3-1|.
CASSQLAGSGEQYF
TGTGCCAGCAGCCAACTAGCGGGCTCGGGGGAGCAGTACTTC
>TRBD2|TRBJ2-7|TRBV7-3|.
CASSPHPGLAVYEQYF
TGTGCCAGCAGCCCCCACCCGGGACTAGCGGTCTACGAGCAGTACTTC
>.|TRBJ2-5|TRBV20-1|few
CSARELELTLGTQYF
TGCAGTGCTAGAGAGCTAGAGCTCACATTGGGGACCCAGTACTTC
>TRBD2|TRBJ2-2|TRBV27|.
CTSSPLAGVNTGELFF
TGTACCAGCAGTCCCTTAGCGGGAGTGAACACCGGGGAGCTGTTTTTT
>.|TRBJ2-7|TRBV4-3|.
CASSQVRSDEQYF
TGCGCCAGCAGCCAAGTGCGATCCGACGAGCAGTACTTC
>TRBD2|TRBJ2-2|TRBV4-1|.
CASSQVNHVPGLAGVLTGELFF
TGCGCCAGCAGCCAAGTCAACCACGTGCCGGGACTAGCGGGAGTTCTCACCGGGGAGCTGTTTTTT
>.|TRBJ2-3|TRBV29-1|.
CSALGVTQYF
TGCAGTGCCCTGGGAGTTACGCAGTATTTT
>.|TRBJ2-5|TRBV20-1|.
CSARDSREVGETQYF
TGCAGTGCTAGAGACTCCAGGGAGGTCGGAGAGACCCAGTACTTC
>.|TRBJ2-5|TRBV20-1|.
CSARDATRQETQYF
TGCAGTGCTAGAGATGCGACCAGACAAGAGACCCAGTACTTC
>TRBD2|TRBJ2-7|TRBV29-1|few
CSVGPELAGGYEQYF
TGCAGCGTTGGCCCTGAGCTAGCGGGAGGGTACGAGCAGTACTTC
>.|TRBJ1-1|TRBV5-6|many
CASSLAGGGTEAFF
TGTGCCAGCAGCTTAGCGGGGGGAGGCACTGAAGCTTTCTTT
>TRBD2|TRBJ2-1|TRBV19|.
CASSPLAEAISYNEQFF
TGTGCCAGTAGTCCCCTAGCGGAGGCAATCTCCTACAATGAGCAGTTCTTC
>.|TRBJ2-7|TRBV6-6|.
CASSTPPEKYF
TGTGCCAGCAGTACCCCTCCCGAGAAGTACTTC
>.|TRBJ2-2|TRBV7-9|.
CASGAGLDTGELFF
TGTGCCAGCGGTGCAGGGCTGGACACCGGGGAGCTGTTTTTT
>TRBD2|TRBJ2-1|TRBV10-3|few
CAISESLAGPSYNEQFF
TGTGCCATCAGTGAGTCATTAGCGGGGCCTTCCTACAATGAGCAGTTCTTC
>.|TRBJ2-1|TRBV4-1|.
CASSQEDTLNEQFF
TGCGCCAGCAGCCAAGAAGACACGCTCAATGAGCAGTTCTTC
>.|TRBJ2-7|TRBV7-2|.
CASRLDYEQYF
TGTGCCAGCAGACTCGATTACGAGCAGTACTTC
>.|TRBJ2-7|TRBV20-1|few
CSALRDNGNEQYF
TGCAGTGCTCTACGGGACAATGGGAACGAGCAGTACTTC
>TRBD2|TRBJ2-3|TRBV5-1|many
CASSLSASGDTDTQYF
TGCGCCAGCAGCTTGTCTGCTAGCGGTGACACAGATACGCAGTATTTT
>.|TRBJ2-7|TRBV19|.
CASSMGQGIYEQYF
TGTGCCAGTAGTATGGGGCAGGGAATCTACGAGCAGTACTTC